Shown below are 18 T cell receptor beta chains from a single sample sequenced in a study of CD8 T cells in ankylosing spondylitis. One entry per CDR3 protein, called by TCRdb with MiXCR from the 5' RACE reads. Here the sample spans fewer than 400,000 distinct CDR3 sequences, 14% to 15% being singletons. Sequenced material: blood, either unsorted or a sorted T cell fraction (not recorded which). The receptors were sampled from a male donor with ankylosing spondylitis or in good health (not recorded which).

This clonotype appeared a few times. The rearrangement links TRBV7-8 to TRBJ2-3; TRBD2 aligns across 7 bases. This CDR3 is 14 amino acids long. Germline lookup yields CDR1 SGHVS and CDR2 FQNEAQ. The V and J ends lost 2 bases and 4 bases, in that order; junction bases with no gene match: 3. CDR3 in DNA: TGTGCCAGCAGCTTAAGCGGGATGGCAGATACGCAGTATTTT. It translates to CASSLSGMADTQYF. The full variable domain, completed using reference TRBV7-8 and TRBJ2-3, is GAGVSQSPRYKVAKRGQDVALRCDPISGHVSLFWYQQALGQGPEFLTYFQNEAQLDKSGLPSDRFFAERPEGSVSTLKIQRTQQEDSAVYLCASSLSGMADTQYFGPGTRLTVL.

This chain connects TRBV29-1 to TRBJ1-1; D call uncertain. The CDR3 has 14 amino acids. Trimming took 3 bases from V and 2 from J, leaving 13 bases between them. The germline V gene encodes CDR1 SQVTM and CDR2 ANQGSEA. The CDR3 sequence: CSVEKVLLNTEAFF. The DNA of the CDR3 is TGCAGCGTTGAGAAGGTGTTACTTAACACTGAAGCTTTCTTT.

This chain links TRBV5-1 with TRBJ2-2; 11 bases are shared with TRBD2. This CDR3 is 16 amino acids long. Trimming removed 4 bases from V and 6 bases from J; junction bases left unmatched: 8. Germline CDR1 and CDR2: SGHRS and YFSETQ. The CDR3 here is CASSNPPGLAAGELFF. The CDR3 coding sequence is TGCGCCAGCAGCAACCCACCGGGACTAGCGGCCGGGGAGCTGTTTTTT.

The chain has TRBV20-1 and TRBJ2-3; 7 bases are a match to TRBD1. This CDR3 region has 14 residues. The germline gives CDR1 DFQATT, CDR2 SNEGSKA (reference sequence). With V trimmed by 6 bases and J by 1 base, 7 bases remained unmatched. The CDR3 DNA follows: TGCAGTGCCTCCCTGGACAGGCGCACAGATACGCAGTATTTT. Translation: CSASLDRRTDTQYF.

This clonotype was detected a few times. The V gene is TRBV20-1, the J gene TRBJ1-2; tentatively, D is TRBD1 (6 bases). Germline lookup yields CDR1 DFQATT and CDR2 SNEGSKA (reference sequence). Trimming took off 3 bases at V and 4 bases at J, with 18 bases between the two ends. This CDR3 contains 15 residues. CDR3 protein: CSASPRGANFYGYTF. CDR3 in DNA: TGCAGTGCTAGCCCGAGGGGGGCGAACTTCTATGGCTACACCTTC.

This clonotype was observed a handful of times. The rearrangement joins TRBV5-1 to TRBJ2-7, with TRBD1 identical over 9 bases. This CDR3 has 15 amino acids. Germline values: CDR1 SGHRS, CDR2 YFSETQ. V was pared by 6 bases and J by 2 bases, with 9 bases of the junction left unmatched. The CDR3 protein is CASILKQGATYEQYF. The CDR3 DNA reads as TGCGCCAGCATTCTAAAACAGGGGGCTACCTACGAGCAGTACTTC.

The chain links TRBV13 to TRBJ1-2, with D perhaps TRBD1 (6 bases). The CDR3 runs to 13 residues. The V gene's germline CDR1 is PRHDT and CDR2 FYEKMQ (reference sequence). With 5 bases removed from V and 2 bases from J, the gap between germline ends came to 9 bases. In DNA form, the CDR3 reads TGTGCCAGCAGCCAGCAGGGGAACTATGGCTACACCTTC. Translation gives CASSQQGNYGYTF.

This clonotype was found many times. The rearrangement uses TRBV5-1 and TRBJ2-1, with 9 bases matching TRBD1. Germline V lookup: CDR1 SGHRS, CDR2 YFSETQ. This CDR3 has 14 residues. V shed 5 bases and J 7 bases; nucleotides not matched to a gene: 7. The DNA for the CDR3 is TGCGCCAGCAGTCGGACAGGGGCCGGGAATGAGCAGTTCTTC. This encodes CASSRTGAGNEQFF.

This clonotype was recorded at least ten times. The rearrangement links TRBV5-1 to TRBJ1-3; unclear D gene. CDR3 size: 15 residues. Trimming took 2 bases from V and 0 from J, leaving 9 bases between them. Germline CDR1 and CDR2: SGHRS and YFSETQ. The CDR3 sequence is CASSFDDPSGNTIYF. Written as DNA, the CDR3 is TGCGCCAGCAGCTTTGACGACCCCTCTGGAAACACCATATATTTT. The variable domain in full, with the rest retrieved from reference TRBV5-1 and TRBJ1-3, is KAGVTQTPRYLIKTRGQQVTLSCSPISGHRSVSWYQQTPGQGLQFLFEYFSETQRNKGNFPGRFSGRQFSNSRSEMNVSTLELGDSALYLCASSFDDPSGNTIYFGEGSWLTVV.

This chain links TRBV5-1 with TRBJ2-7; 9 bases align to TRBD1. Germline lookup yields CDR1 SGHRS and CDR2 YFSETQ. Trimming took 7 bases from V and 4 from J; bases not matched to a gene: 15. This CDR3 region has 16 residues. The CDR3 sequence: CASLKTPGTGTYEQYF. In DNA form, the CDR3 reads TGCGCCAGCCTAAAAACCCCCGGGACAGGGACTTACGAGCAGTACTTC.

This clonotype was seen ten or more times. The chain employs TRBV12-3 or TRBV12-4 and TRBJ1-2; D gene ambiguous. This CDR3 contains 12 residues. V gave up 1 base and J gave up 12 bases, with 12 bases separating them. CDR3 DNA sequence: TGTGCCAGCAGTTTAGGGCAGGCCCCAAACACCTTC. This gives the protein CASSLGQAPNTF.

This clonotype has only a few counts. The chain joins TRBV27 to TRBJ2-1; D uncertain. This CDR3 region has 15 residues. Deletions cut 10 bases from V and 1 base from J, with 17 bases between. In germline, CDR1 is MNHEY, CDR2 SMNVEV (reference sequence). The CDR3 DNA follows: TGTGCCACCCGTCTTGAGTCCTTTTCCTACAATGAGCAGTTCTTC. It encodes CATRLESFSYNEQFF.

CDR3 DNA: TGTGCCACCAGCAGAGACCGGCCGAACTCCTACGAGCAGTACTTC. It encodes CATSRDRPNSYEQYF. This chain uses TRBV15 with TRBJ2-7; D gene ambiguous. Trimming took 0 bases from V and 0 from J, leaving 9 bases between them. The CDR3 has 15 amino acids. CDR1 is LNHNV and CDR2 is YYDKDF in the germline V gene (reference sequence).

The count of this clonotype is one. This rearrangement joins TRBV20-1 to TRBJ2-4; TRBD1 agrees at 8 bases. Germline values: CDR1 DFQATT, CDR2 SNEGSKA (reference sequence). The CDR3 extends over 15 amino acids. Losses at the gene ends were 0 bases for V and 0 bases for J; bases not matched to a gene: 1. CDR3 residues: CSARETGVAKNIQYF. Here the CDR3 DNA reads TGCAGTGCTAGAGAGACAGGGGTAGCCAAAAACATTCAGTACTTC.

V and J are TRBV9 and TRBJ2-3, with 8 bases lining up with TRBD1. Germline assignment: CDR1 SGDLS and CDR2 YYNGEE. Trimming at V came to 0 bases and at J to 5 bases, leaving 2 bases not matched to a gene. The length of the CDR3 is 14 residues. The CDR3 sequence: CASSVGTGIDTQYF. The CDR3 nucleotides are TGTGCCAGCAGCGTAGGGACAGGGATAGATACGCAGTATTTT.

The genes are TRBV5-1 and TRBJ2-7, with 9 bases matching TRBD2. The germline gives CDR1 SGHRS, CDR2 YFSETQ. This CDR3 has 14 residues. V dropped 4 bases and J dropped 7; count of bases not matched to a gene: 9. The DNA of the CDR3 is TGCGCCAGCAGCCCCCCCCGGACTAGCGCGGAGCAGTACTTC. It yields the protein CASSPPRTSAEQYF.

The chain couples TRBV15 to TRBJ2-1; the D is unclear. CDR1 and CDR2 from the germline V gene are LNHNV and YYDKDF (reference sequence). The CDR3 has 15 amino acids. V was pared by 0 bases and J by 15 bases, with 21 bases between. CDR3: CATSRDLTPVGWRFF. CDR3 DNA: TGTGCCACCAGCAGAGATTTAACCCCAGTGGGCTGGCGGTTCTTC.

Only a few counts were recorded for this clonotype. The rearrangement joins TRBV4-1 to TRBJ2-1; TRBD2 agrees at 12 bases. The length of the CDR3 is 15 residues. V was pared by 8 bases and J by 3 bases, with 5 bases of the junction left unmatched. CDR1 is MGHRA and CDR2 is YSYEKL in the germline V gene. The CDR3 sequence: CASGLTSGSYNEQFF. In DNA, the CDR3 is TGCGCCAGCGGACTGACTAGCGGGAGCTACAATGAGCAGTTCTTC.